These T cell receptor beta chains were read from a single sample in a study of cytomegalovirus exposure and HLA in healthy donors. Clones were sequenced by immunoSEQ multiplex PCR, and TCRdb holds only the in-frame ones, with some missing. The top ten hold 8.8% of the sample, which has some 140,000 clones, approximately 80% seen once. The sequencing input was PBMCs. The receptor source for this set is a woman aged 45 to 65 in good health and CMV-seropositive. CDR3s include the opening cysteine and the closing phenylalanine or tryptophan. The D gene is left open where the match is weak. Clone size, where shown, is once, few, many, or a class for clones that have expanded.

j_gene	d_gene	v_gene	abundance	CDR3aa	CDR3nt
TRBJ2-2	TRBD2	TRBV7-3	few	CASSSPAGGPTGELFF	TGTGCCAGCAGCTCCCCAGCGGGGGGGCCGACCGGGGAGCTGTTTTTT
TRBJ2-5	.	TRBV30	few	CAWGGGQELAENLMETQYF	TGTGCCTGGGGAGGGGGACAGGAGCTAGCGGAGAACCTTATGGAGACCCAGTACTTC
TRBJ1-1	.	TRBV14	few	CASSRIIGRNEAFF	TGTGCCAGCAGCCGAATCATTGGGAGGAATGAAGCTTTCTTT
TRBJ2-1	TRBD2	TRBV6-1	.	CASSERLAGASAYNEQFF	TGTGCCAGCAGTGAAAGACTAGCGGGGGCCTCCGCCTACAATGAGCAGTTCTTC
TRBJ2-7	TRBD2	TRBV18	.	CASSPGASGFYEQYF	TGTGCCAGCTCACCAGGGGCTAGCGGCTTCTACGAGCAGTACTTC
TRBJ2-5	.	TRBV7-8	.	CASSSARSTGHLAETQYF	TGTGCCAGCAGCTCAGCCCGCTCAACGGGACACCTTGCTGAGACCCAGTACTTC
TRBJ2-7	.	TRBV6-5	.	CASSYSPTGGEQYF	TGTGCCAGCAGTTACTCGCCGACAGGAGGCGAGCAGTACTTC
TRBJ1-2	TRBD1	TRBV5-1	.	CASSSPGGGYTF	TGCGCCAGCAGCTCGCCAGGGGGTGGCTACACCTTC
TRBJ2-7	TRBD1	TRBV27	.	CASSRSDRGLSYEQYF	TGTGCCAGCAGTCGGTCCGACAGGGGGCTTTCCTACGAGCAGTACTTC
TRBJ2-4	.	TRBV21-1	.	CASSKGKENKNIQYF	TGTGCCAGCAGCAAGGGCAAAGAAAACAAAAACATTCAGTACTTC
TRBJ1-3	TRBD1	TRBV10-3	.	CAIRDTDRGSGNTIYF	TGTGCCATCAGGGATACGGACAGGGGCTCTGGAAACACCATATATTTT
TRBJ1-2	.	TRBV10-3	.	CAISDTYGYTF	TGTGCCATCAGCGACACCTATGGCTACACCTTC
TRBJ1-6	.	TRBV6-5	.	CASSYGGDNSPLHF	TGTGCCAGCAGTTACGGGGGGGACAATTCACCCCTCCACTTT
TRBJ2-3	.	TRBV7-2	.	CASSLRLAASTDTQYF	TGTGCCAGCAGCCTCCGCTTAGCGGCGAGCACAGATACGCAGTATTTT
TRBJ2-7	.	TRBV15	.	CATSRDRQVSYEQYF	TGTGCCACCAGCAGAGATCGGCAGGTGAGCTACGAGCAGTACTTC
TRBJ2-4	.	TRBV5-8	.	CASSDGQPIAKNIQYF	TGTGCCAGCAGCGATGGACAGCCGATAGCCAAAAACATTCAGTACTTC
TRBJ1-3	TRBD1	TRBV4-1	.	CASSHKGANGNTIYF	TGCGCCAGCAGCCACAAGGGGGCGAATGGAAACACCATATATTTT